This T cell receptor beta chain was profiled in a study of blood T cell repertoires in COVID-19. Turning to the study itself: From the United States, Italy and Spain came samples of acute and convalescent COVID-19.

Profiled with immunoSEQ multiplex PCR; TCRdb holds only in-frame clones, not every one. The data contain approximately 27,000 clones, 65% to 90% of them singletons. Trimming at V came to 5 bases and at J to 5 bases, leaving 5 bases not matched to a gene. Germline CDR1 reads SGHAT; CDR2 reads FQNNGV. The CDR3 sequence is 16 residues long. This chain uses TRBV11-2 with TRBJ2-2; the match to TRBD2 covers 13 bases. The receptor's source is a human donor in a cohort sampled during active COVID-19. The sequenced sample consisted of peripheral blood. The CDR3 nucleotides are TGTGCCAGCAGCATCGGGACTAGCGGGGCGACCGGGGAGCTGTTTTTT. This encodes CASSIGTSGATGELFF.